This T cell receptor beta chain was sequenced during a study of T cell responses to AZD1222 COVID-19 vaccine. For the study at large: Second-dose schedules of about 4 or about 12 weeks were combined.

Whole-study findings and limits: Seropositive at baseline were only six AZD1222 recipients. The donor cohort was predominantly white British with a female majority, and clonal diversity may have been underestimated.

Germline lookup yields CDR1 KGHSH and CDR2 LQKENI. CDR3 length: 15 residues. V lost 6 bases and J lost 4, with 16 bases in between. Comment on this clone: Its antigen remains unidentified.

Data came from immunoSEQ multiplex PCR; TCRdb stores just in-frame clones and leaves some out. The sample holds 150,000 or so clones, 92% seen once. The TCR originated in an adult in good health. The source material was peripheral blood, sampled on day 0 of AZD1222 vaccination. V is TRBV18 and J is TRBJ1-5; D is uncertain. The CDR3: CASSPLRDLNQPQHF. CDR3 sequence (DNA): TGTGCCAGCTCGCCTCTGCGGGATCTAAATCAGCCCCAGCATTTT.